The 14 T cell receptor beta chains below come from one sample, sequenced in a study of monozygotic twins with cystic fibrosis. Clones were sequenced by immunoSEQ multiplex PCR, and TCRdb holds only the in-frame ones, with some missing. The repertoire holds about 30,000 clones, about nine tenths seen once, with roughly 0.54% in the top ten. Material for sequencing was blood. The receptors were gathered from a girl aged 2 to 10 with cystic fibrosis.

The chain carries TRBV9 and TRBJ2-7; 10 nucleotides align to TRBD2. The trim removed 0 bases at V and 2 bases at J, leaving 2 bases unmatched. The CDR3 runs to 15 residues. The germline V gene encodes CDR1 SGDLS and CDR2 YYNGEE. As DNA, the CDR3 is TGTGCCAGCAGCGTAGGAGCGGGAGGGGCCTACGAGCAGTACTTC. This gives the protein CASSVGAGGAYEQYF.

V is TRBV6-1 and J is TRBJ2-1, with D perhaps TRBD2 (6 bases). The CDR3 extends over 15 amino acids. Trimming shortened V by 3 bases and J by 2 bases, and 11 bases separated the two germline ends. The germline V gene has CDR1 MNHNS and CDR2 SASEGT. DNA of the CDR3: TGTGCCAGCAGTGATTGGGACTCGGCCTACAATGAGCAGTTCTTC. Translating it yields CASSDWDSAYNEQFF.

This chain joins TRBV5-4 and TRBJ1-2, with a weak D call TRBD1 (5 bases). The CDR3 spans 15 residues. The V and J ends lost 4 bases and 0 bases respectively, with 13 bases between them. CDR1 SGHNT and CDR2 YYREEE come from the germline V gene (reference sequence). The chain's CDR3 is CASSAPGGANYGYTF. CDR3 DNA sequence: TGTGCCAGCAGCGCCCCGGGGGGAGCTAACTATGGCTACACCTTC.

The chain uses TRBV20-1 and TRBJ1-2; D is unresolved. In germline, CDR1 is DFQATT, CDR2 SNEGSKA (reference sequence). Trimming left V 7 bases short and J 7 bases short, with 7 bases between. The CDR3 extends over 9 amino acids. The CDR3: CSEGVGYTF. Here the CDR3 DNA reads TGCAGTGAAGGCGTTGGCTACACCTTC.

This clone has a single count. The V and J genes are TRBV7-3 and TRBJ2-3, with D perhaps TRBD2 (6 bases). CDR1 and CDR2 (germline): SGHTA, FQGTGA. Deletions cut 5 bases from V and 3 bases from J, with 24 bases between. CDR3 size: 18 residues. The CDR3: CASSPPAGRFMRTDTQYF. In nucleotides, the CDR3 is TGTGCCAGCAGCCCACCGGCGGGGAGGTTTATGAGGACAGATACGCAGTATTTT.

This clone was seen more than once but under ten times. The chain joins TRBV5-1 to TRBJ1-2, with D possibly being TRBD1 (6 bases). Germline V gene lookup returns CDR1 SGHRS and CDR2 YFSETQ. Trimming removed 0 bases from V and 9 bases from J, with 21 bases in between. The CDR3 contains 16 residues. The CDR3: CASSLDRGEVEERYTF. As DNA, the CDR3 is TGCGCCAGCAGCTTGGATAGGGGGGAAGTCGAGGAGCGCTACACCTTC. Complete variable domain (other parts from reference TRBV5-1 and TRBJ1-2): KAGVTQTPRYLIKTRGQQVTLSCSPISGHRSVSWYQQTPGQGLQFLFEYFSETQRNKGNFPGRFSGRQFSNSRSEMNVSTLELGDSALYLCASSLDRGEVEERYTFGSGTRLTVV.

V is TRBV5-8 and J is TRBJ1-1; D gene ambiguous. V was pared by 1 base and J by 3 bases, with 4 bases between. The germline CDR1 and CDR2 sequences are SGHTS and YDEGEE. There are 12 residues in the CDR3. CDR3 amino acids: CASSLLYTEAFF. DNA of the CDR3: TGTGCCAGCAGCTTGTTGTACACTGAAGCTTTCTTT.

The chain employs TRBV10-1 and TRBJ1-1, with TRBD1 matching over 7 bases. The CDR3 has 14 amino acids. V gave up 4 bases and J gave up 3 bases; unmatched junction bases: 5. Germline V gene lookup returns CDR1 WNHNN and CDR2 SYGVQD (reference sequence). CDR3 protein: CASSATGNDTEAFF. The CDR3 DNA reads as TGCGCCAGCAGTGCGACAGGGAACGACACTGAAGCTTTCTTT.

The rearrangement uses TRBV5-1 and TRBJ2-2; 7 nucleotides line up with TRBD1. Germline V gene data show CDR1 as SGHRS and CDR2 as YFSETQ. The junction had 7 bases not matched to a gene; V was cut back by 5 bases and J by 3 bases. The CDR3 has 15 residues. CDR3 loop: CASSLSGGHTGELFF. The CDR3 coding sequence is TGCGCCAGCAGTTTATCAGGGGGTCACACCGGGGAGCTGTTTTTT.

The CDR3 DNA is TGTGCCAGCAGGGACTGGAACACTGAAGCTTTCTTT. This translates into CASRDWNTEAFF. This chain links TRBV6-1 with TRBJ1-1; D is undetermined. This CDR3 is 12 amino acids long. Per the germline V gene, CDR1 is MNHNS and CDR2 is SASEGT. Trimming shortened V by 6 bases and J by 1 base, and 6 bases separated the two germline ends.

This chain joins TRBV5-1 and TRBJ1-4, with 7 bases fitting TRBD1. V gave up 5 bases and J gave up 7 bases; unmatched junction bases: 14. The CDR3 is 16 residues long. Germline CDR1 and CDR2: SGHRS and YFSETQ. The CDR3 nucleotides are TGCGCCAGCAGTGATCAAGGGGGCGCGACGGGTGAAAAACTGTTTTTT. It encodes CASSDQGGATGEKLFF.

This clone was observed a handful of times. The chain combines TRBV5-6 with TRBJ1-2; D is possibly TRBD1 (5 bases). Trimming removed 3 bases from V and 8 bases from J, with 14 bases in between. Germline assignment: CDR1 SGHDT and CDR2 YYEEEE. The CDR3 covers 13 residues. The CDR3 reads CASSYPTGGGYTF. The CDR3 nucleotides are TGTGCCAGCAGCTATCCAACAGGTGGAGGCTACACCTTC.

The V and J genes are TRBV9 and TRBJ1-2; a possible D gene is TRBD1 (6 bases). This CDR3 has 13 residues. Germline V gene lookup returns CDR1 SGDLS and CDR2 YYNGEE. Deletions cut 1 base from V and 6 bases from J, with 10 bases between. The CDR3 spells CASSVKTGNGYTF. CDR3 bases: TGTGCCAGCAGCGTAAAGACAGGTAATGGCTACACCTTC.

The chain combines TRBV5-4 with TRBJ2-3; 10 bases line up with TRBD2. The CDR3 totals 17 residues. Germline trimming cut 2 bases from V and 0 bases from J; bases unmatched to any gene: 6. The germline gives CDR1 SGHNT, CDR2 YYREEE (reference sequence). The DNA of the CDR3 is TGTGCCAGCAGCTTAGGTAGCGGGGGGCGGAGCACAGATACGCAGTATTTT. It encodes CASSLGSGGRSTDTQYF.